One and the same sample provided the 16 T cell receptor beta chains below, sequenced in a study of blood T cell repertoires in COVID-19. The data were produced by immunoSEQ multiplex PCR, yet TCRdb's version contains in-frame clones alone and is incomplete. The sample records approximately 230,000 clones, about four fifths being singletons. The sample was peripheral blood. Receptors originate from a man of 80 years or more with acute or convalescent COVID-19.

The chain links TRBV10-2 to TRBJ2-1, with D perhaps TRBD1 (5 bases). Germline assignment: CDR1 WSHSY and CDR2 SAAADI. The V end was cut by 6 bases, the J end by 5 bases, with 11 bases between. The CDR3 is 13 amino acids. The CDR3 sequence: CASRDTGNNEQFF. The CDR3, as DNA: TGCGCCAGCAGAGATACAGGAAACAATGAGCAGTTCTTC.

CDR3 residues: CASSLVAGTGITGELFF. The CDR3 nucleotides read TGTGCCAGCAGCTTGGTAGCTGGGACAGGGATTACCGGGGAGCTGTTTTTT. The chain employs TRBV5-4 and TRBJ2-2, with 9 bases lining up with TRBD1. Germline assignment: CDR1 SGHNT and CDR2 YYREEE (reference sequence). This CDR3 region has 17 residues. Trimming removed 0 bases from V and 5 bases from J; junction bases left unmatched: 8.

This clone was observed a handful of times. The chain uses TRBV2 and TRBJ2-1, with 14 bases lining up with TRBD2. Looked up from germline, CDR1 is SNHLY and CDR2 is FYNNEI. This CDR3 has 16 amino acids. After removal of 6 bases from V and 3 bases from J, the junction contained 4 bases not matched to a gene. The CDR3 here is CASRGLAGAHYNEQFF. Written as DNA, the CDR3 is TGTGCCAGCAGGGGACTAGCGGGGGCCCACTACAATGAGCAGTTCTTC.

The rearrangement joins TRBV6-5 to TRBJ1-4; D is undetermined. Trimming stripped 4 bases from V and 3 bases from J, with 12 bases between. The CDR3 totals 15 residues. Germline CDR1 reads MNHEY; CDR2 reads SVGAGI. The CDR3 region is CASSSDWVANEKLFF. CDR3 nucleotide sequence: TGTGCCAGCAGTTCTGACTGGGTAGCTAATGAAAAACTGTTTTTT.

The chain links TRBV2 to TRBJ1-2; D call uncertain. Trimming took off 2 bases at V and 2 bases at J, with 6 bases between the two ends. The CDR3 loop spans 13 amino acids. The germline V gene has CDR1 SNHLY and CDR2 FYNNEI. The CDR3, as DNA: TGTGCCAGCAGTGAACAGGCCAACTATGGCTACACCTTC. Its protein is CASSEQANYGYTF. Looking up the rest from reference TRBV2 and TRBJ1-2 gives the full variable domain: EPEVTQTPSHQVTQMGQEVILRCVPISNHLYFYWYRQILGQKVEFLVSFYNNEISEKSEIFDDQFSVERPDGSNFTLKIRSTKLEDSAMYFCASSEQANYGYTFGSGTRLTVV.

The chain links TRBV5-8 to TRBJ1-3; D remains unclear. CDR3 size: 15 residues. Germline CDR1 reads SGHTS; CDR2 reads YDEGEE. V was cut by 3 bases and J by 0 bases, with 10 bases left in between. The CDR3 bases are TGTGCCAGCAGCTATGGACTGATCTCTGGAAACACCATATATTTT. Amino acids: CASSYGLISGNTIYF.

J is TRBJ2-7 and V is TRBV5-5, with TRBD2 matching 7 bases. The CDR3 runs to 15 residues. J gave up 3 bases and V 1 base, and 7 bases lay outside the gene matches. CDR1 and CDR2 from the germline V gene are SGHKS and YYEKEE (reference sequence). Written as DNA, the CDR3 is TGTGCCAGCAGCTTGCAGGCGGGAGTTCGCTACGAGCAGTACTTC. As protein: CASSLQAGVRYEQYF. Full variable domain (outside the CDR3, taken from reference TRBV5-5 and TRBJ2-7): DAGVTQSPTHLIKTRGQQVTLRCSPISGHKSVSWYQQVLGQGPQFIFQYYEKEERGRGNFPDRFSARQFPNYSSELNVNALLLGDSALYLCASSLQAGVRYEQYFGPGTRLTVT.

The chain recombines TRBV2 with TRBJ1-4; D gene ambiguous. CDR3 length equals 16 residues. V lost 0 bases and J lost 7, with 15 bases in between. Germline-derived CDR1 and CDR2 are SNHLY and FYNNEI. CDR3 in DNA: TGTGCCAGCAGTGAAGCGCTTTTAAACGGAGGTGAAAAACTGTTTTTT. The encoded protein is CASSEALLNGGEKLFF.

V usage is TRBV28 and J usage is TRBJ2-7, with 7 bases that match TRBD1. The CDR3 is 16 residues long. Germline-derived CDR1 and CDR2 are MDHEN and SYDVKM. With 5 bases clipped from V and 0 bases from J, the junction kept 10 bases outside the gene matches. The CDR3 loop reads CASSPRTGTASYEQYF. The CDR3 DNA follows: TGTGCCAGCAGTCCACGCACAGGGACAGCCTCCTACGAGCAGTACTTC.

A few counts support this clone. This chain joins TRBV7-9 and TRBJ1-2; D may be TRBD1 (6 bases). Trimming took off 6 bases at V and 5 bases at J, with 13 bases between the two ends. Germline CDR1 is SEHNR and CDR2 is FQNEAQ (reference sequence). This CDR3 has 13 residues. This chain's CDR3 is CASSPRDKYGYTF. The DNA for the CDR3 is TGTGCCAGCAGTCCTAGGGACAAGTATGGCTACACCTTC.

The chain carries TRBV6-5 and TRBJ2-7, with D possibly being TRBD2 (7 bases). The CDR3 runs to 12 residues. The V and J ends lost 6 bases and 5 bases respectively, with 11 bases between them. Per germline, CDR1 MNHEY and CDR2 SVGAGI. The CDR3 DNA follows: TGTGCCAGCAGGAGGGGGAGGGACGAGCAGTACTTC. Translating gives CASRRGRDEQYF.

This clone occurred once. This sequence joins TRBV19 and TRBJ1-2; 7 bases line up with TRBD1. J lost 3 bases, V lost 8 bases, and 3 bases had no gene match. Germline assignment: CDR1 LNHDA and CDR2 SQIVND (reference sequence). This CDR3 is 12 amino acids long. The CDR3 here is CASADRDYGYTF. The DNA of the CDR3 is TGTGCCAGTGCTGACAGGGACTATGGCTACACCTTC.

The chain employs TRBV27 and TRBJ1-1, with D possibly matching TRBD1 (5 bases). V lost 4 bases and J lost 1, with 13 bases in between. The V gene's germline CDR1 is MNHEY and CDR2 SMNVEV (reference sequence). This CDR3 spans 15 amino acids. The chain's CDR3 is CASSSPWRGNTEAFF. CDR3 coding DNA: TGTGCCAGCAGTTCTCCGTGGAGGGGGAACACTGAAGCTTTCTTT.

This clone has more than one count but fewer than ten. CDR3 sequence (DNA): TGTGCCAGCAGCCAAGTAGACAGCAGCCTGTTTTTT. Protein: CASSQVDSSLFF. The rearrangement uses TRBV4-2 and TRBJ1-4; possibly TRBD1 for D (5 bases). The germline V and J ends were trimmed by 1 base and 14 bases, with 11 bases remaining between them. CDR1 and CDR2 from the germline V gene are LGHNA and YNFKEQ. There are 12 residues in the CDR3.

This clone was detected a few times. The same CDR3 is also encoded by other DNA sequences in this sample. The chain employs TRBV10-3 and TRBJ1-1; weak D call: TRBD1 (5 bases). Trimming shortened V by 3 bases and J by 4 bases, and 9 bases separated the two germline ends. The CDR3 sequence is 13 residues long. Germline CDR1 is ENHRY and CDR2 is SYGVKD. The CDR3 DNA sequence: TGTGCCATCAGTGACAGGGAAGGCACTGAAGCTTTCTTT. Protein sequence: CAISDREGTEAFF.

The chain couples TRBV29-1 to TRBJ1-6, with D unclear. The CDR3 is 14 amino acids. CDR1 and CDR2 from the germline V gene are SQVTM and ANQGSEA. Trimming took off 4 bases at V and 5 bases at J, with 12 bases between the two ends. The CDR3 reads CSVATGSDNSPLHF. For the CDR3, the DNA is TGCAGCGTTGCTACCGGGAGTGATAATTCACCCCTCCACTTT.